Listed below are T cell receptor beta chains from one sample, sequenced in a study of identical twins. TCRdb re-called the 5' RACE reads with MiXCR, one entry per CDR3 protein. The sample gives some 240,000 distinct CDR3 sequences, roughly a tenth of which show up once; less than 12% is in the top ten. The source material was memory T cells sorted from blood. The source of these receptors is a man aged 50 or older in good health. CDR3s include the opening cysteine and the closing phenylalanine or tryptophan.

TRBV7-6	14	TRBJ2-1	CASSFASGNNEQFF
TRBV5-6	18	TRBJ2-7	CASSSPLLQGRVLYEQYF
TRBV20-1	14	TRBJ2-3	CSPIRGGGRDTQYF
TRBV5-1	16	TRBJ2-3	CASALLGGWSTDTQYF
TRBV10-3	14	TRBJ2-7	CATGGLAGTYEQYF
TRBV7-2	15	TRBJ1-5	CASSLEIYSNQPQHF
TRBV11-2	15	TRBJ2-5	CASSSTGGYKETQYF
TRBV4-2	16	TRBJ2-1	CASSQERRDIGNEQFF
TRBV4-1	15	TRBJ2-7	CASSQGTTFTYEQYF
TRBV7-2	14	TRBJ2-2	CASSWGVNTGELFF
TRBV6-1	14	TRBJ2-2	CASSLTSGTGELFF
TRBV27	13	TRBJ2-5	CASSLSVRETQYF
TRBV29-1	15	TRBJ2-5	CSVDVGARAGETQYF
TRBV27	12	TRBJ2-1	CASTSGGDEQFF
TRBV7-2	16	TRBJ1-1	CASSSGRNSMNTEAFF
TRBV4-3	16	TRBJ2-1	CASSPRTSGDYNEQFF
TRBV6-5	15	TRBJ2-1	CASSYSVGTPNEQFF
TRBV7-2	16	TRBJ2-1	CASSLSGVTATQEQFF
TRBV7-8	17	TRBJ2-5	CASSPQGGRAFVETQYF
TRBV29-1	13	TRBJ2-7	CSVVAGVSYEQYF
TRBV5-6	13	TRBJ2-2	CASSPTGEGELFF
TRBV20-1	14	TRBJ2-3	CSALGQGATDTQYF
TRBV12-3/TRBV12-4	15	TRBJ2-2	CASRQTGGAAGELFF
TRBV20-1	16	TRBJ2-6	CSAYRTAASGANVLTF
TRBV10-3	13	TRBJ1-4	CASQGDRNEKLFF
TRBV18	15	TRBJ2-5	CASTGLAGGQETQYF
TRBV5-1	16	TRBJ2-1	CASSLGGTGPYNEQFF
TRBV7-2	15	TRBJ2-7	CASGKGASGTYEQYF
TRBV4-3	15	TRBJ2-2	CASSRGSTATGELFF
TRBV5-1	15	TRBJ2-3	CASSLVHGVSDTQYF
TRBV20-1	14	TRBJ1-5	CSARFRGSNQPQHF